This passage covers 30 T cell receptor beta chains from one sample sequenced in a study of circulating and synovial CD4+ cells in juvenile arthritis. Sequencing was performed with immunoSEQ multiplex PCR; in TCRdb, only in-frame clones are kept and a portion is missing. The table lists under 35,000 clones, 95% of them singletons. The sequenced sample was CD4+ T cells from blood. These receptors came from a human donor with juvenile idiopathic arthritis.

The chain has TRBV27 and TRBJ1-2; 8 bases agree with TRBD1. Germline CDR1 is MNHEY and CDR2 is SMNVEV (reference sequence). Unmatched junction bases numbered 8, after V lost 0 bases and J lost 8 bases. This CDR3 contains 15 residues. The CDR3 DNA reads as TGTGCCAGCAGTTTATCATGGACAGGGCCCGGGGGCTACACCTTC. Translation gives CASSLSWTGPGGYTF.

The V call is TRBV7-2, the J call TRBJ2-1, with 8 positions matching TRBD2. Germline V gene lookup returns CDR1 SGHTA and CDR2 FQGNSA. CDR3 length equals 15 residues. V dropped 6 bases and J dropped 4; count of bases not matched to a gene: 8. CDR3 nucleotides: TGTGCCAGCAGGCTAACTAGCGGACAATACAATGAGCAGTTCTTC. Translating it yields CASRLTSGQYNEQFF.

The J gene is TRBJ2-3, the V gene TRBV28, with D possibly TRBD2 on 6 matching bases. Germline-derived CDR1 and CDR2 are MDHEN and SYDVKM. Deletions cut 4 bases from V and 5 bases from J, with 7 bases between. There are 12 residues in the CDR3. CDR3 region: CASSWGEDTQYF. The CDR3 bases are TGTGCCAGCAGTTGGGGGGAAGATACGCAGTATTTT.

With respect to this clone: Other DNA sequences in this sample translate to the same CDR3. V and J are TRBV27 and TRBJ1-6, with 8 nucleotides matching TRBD1. CDR3 length: 15 residues. Germline CDR1 and CDR2: MNHEY and SMNVEV (reference sequence). J lost 6 bases, V lost 4 bases, and 5 bases had no gene match. The CDR3 sequence: CASSSGQGFNSPLHF. DNA for the CDR3: TGTGCCAGCAGTTCCGGACAGGGTTTTAATTCACCCCTCCACTTT.

The chain links TRBV7-9 to TRBJ2-5, with 10 bases identical to TRBD2. Looked up from germline, CDR1 is SEHNR and CDR2 is FQNEAQ (reference sequence). The CDR3 totals 15 residues. After removal of 6 bases from V and 4 bases from J, the junction contained 8 bases not matched to a gene. This CDR3 is CASSRLAGGGETQYF. CDR3 nucleotides: TGTGCCAGCAGTAGACTAGCGGGTGGGGGAGAGACCCAGTACTTC. Full variable domain (rest looked up from reference TRBV7-9 and TRBJ2-5): DTGVSQNPRHKITKRGQNVTFRCDPISEHNRLYWYRQTLGQGPEFLTYFQNEAQLEKSRLLSDRFSAERPKGSFSTLEIQRTEQGDSAMYLCASSRLAGGGETQYFGPGTRLLVL.

The V and J genes are TRBV30 and TRBJ2-4; D might be TRBD2 (5 bases). The CDR3 covers 13 residues. V lost 8 bases to trimming and J lost 0 bases, with 11 bases between them. CDR1 and CDR2 from the germline V gene are GTSNPN and SVGIG (reference sequence). CDR3 bases: TGTGCCGTTGAAGAGGGAGCCAAAAACATTCAGTACTTC. Encoded protein: CAVEEGAKNIQYF.

The rearrangement links TRBV6-1 to TRBJ2-1, with 7 bases identical to TRBD1. CDR1 and CDR2 from the germline V gene are MNHNS and SASEGT. The trim removed 4 bases at V and 3 bases at J, leaving 9 bases unmatched. The CDR3 has 16 amino acids. The CDR3, as DNA: TGTGCCAGCAGTGCGCCCGGGACAGCTTTCTACAATGAGCAGTTCTTC. Encoded protein: CASSAPGTAFYNEQFF.

This chain joins TRBV9 and TRBJ1-6; no clear D gene. V lost 4 bases and J lost 9, with 14 bases in between. In germline, CDR1 is SGDLS, CDR2 YYNGEE. The CDR3 is 14 residues long. This chain's CDR3 is CASSPTRVGSPLHF. CDR3 bases: TGTGCCAGCAGCCCAACTCGGGTGGGTTCACCCCTCCACTTT.

This clone came up once. This sequence joins TRBV5-4 and TRBJ2-5; tentative D call: TRBD1 (5 bases). V lost 3 bases, J lost 4 bases, and 10 bases lay in between. The CDR3 covers 13 residues. Germline V CDR1 and CDR2: SGHNT, YYREEE (reference sequence). The CDR3 coding sequence is TGTGCCAGCAGCTCAGGGTTGGGAGAGACCCAGTACTTC. Protein sequence: CASSSGLGETQYF. The whole variable domain, remainder taken from reference TRBV5-4 and TRBJ2-5, is ETGVTQSPTHLIKTRGQQVTLRCSSQSGHNTVSWYQQALGQGPQFIFQYYREEENGRGNFPPRFSGLQFPNYSSELNVNALELDDSALYLCASSSGLGETQYFGPGTRLLVL.

The V gene is TRBV28, the J gene TRBJ2-2; 12 nucleotides line up with TRBD1. The CDR3 sequence is 15 residues long. Trimming cost V 5 bases and J 7 bases; bases outside gene matches: 5. Germline V lookup: CDR1 MDHEN, CDR2 SYDVKM. In DNA, the CDR3 is TGTGCCAGCAGTCCCGGGACAGGGGGCAGCGGGGAGCTGTTTTTT. Encoded protein: CASSPGTGGSGELFF.

This clone has a single count. This rearrangement joins TRBV28 to TRBJ1-5; TRBD1 might be the D (6 bases). Germline values: CDR1 MDHEN, CDR2 SYDVKM. Between the trimmed V and J ends, which lost 7 bases and 0 bases, there was a span of 16 bases. This CDR3 is built from 16 residues. As DNA, the CDR3 is TGTGCCAGCATTCCGTTGGGGGCGGTTAGCAATCAGCCCCAGCATTTT. Protein product: CASIPLGAVSNQPQHF.

Comments on this clone: A read error may produce the germline difference seen at one junction end. The chain joins TRBV6-5 to TRBJ2-2; 11 bases map to TRBD2. In germline, CDR1 is MNHEY, CDR2 SVGAGI. The CDR3 contains 14 residues. CDR3 region: CASTRLAGKGGLFF. CDR3 DNA: TGTGCCAGCACCCGACTAGCGGGAAAAGGGGGGCTGTTTTTT.

V gene TRBV28 combines with J gene TRBJ2-7; possible D gene TRBD1, 7 bases. This CDR3 region has 15 residues. Germline V gene sequence: CDR1 MDHEN, CDR2 SYDVKM. V dropped 6 bases and J dropped 5 bases, with 20 bases sitting between them. CDR3 amino acids: CASRRDSQGGNEQYF. Here the CDR3 DNA reads TGTGCCAGCAGGCGGGACAGCCAAGGGGGCAACGAGCAGTACTTC.

V is TRBV20-1 and J is TRBJ2-4; D possibly corresponds to TRBD2 (6 bases). Per germline, CDR1 DFQATT and CDR2 SNEGSKA (reference sequence). The CDR3 contains 11 residues. V lost 3 bases to trimming and J lost 9 bases, with 9 bases between them. This CDR3 is CSARGGVIQYF. The CDR3 DNA sequence: TGCAGTGCTAGGGGGGGAGTCATTCAGTACTTC.

The V call is TRBV30, the J call TRBJ2-5; 10 nucleotides line up with TRBD1. This CDR3 spans 16 amino acids. The V gene's germline CDR1 is GTSNPN and CDR2 SVGIG (reference sequence). J gave up 4 bases and V 0 bases, and 8 bases lay outside the gene matches. CDR3 loop: CAWSVPGQGRGETQYF. Here the CDR3 DNA reads TGTGCCTGGAGTGTTCCGGGACAGGGGCGTGGAGAGACCCAGTACTTC.

This chain joins TRBV7-9 and TRBJ2-1; 8 bases map to TRBD2. Germline values: CDR1 SEHNR, CDR2 FQNEAQ (reference sequence). The CDR3 length is 17 residues. Trimming cost V 5 bases and J 0 bases; bases outside gene matches: 9. DNA of the CDR3: TGTGCCAGCAGCACTAGCGGCGGAATGAGCTCCTACAATGAGCAGTTCTTC. It is translated as CASSTSGGMSSYNEQFF.

The gene calls are TRBV5-4 and TRBJ2-1; 7 positions match TRBD2. J gave up 6 bases and V 1 base, and 10 bases lay outside the gene matches. This CDR3 region has 16 residues. Germline V CDR1 and CDR2: SGHNT, YYREEE (reference sequence). CDR3 region: CASSLKRGRGFNEQFF. The CDR3, as DNA: TGTGCCAGCAGCTTGAAACGCGGGAGAGGATTCAATGAGCAGTTCTTC.

V and J are TRBV19 and TRBJ2-5, with D hard to call. Per germline, CDR1 LNHDA and CDR2 SQIVND (reference sequence). CDR3 length: 15 amino acids. Trimming took off 2 bases at V and 3 bases at J, with 13 bases between the two ends. DNA of the CDR3: TGTGCCAGTAGTATATCCCCCCATCCAAAAGAGACCCAGTACTTC. Translating gives CASSISPHPKETQYF.

The rearrangement joins TRBV11-2 to TRBJ2-3, with a weak D call TRBD1 (6 bases). The CDR3 sequence is 18 residues long. Trimming took 2 bases from V and 6 from J, leaving 24 bases between them. Germline V gene data show CDR1 as SGHAT and CDR2 as FQNNGV. CDR3 amino acids: CASSLNFRDNPRSDTQYF. The CDR3 DNA is TGTGCCAGCAGCTTAAATTTCCGGGACAATCCACGTTCGGATACGCAGTATTTT.

The table lists this clone with a count of one. V usage is TRBV7-3 and J usage is TRBJ2-7, with a possible D match to TRBD2 (6 bases). V was trimmed by 6 bases and J by 2 bases, leaving 14 bases between them. Germline V gene lookup returns CDR1 SGHTA and CDR2 FQGTGA. The CDR3 loop spans 14 amino acids. The CDR3 sequence: CASSPGLNTYEQYF. The CDR3 nucleotides are TGTGCCAGCAGTCCGGGACTCAATACCTACGAGCAGTACTTC.

In nucleotides, the CDR3 is TGTGCCAGCAGCGTAGATTCGGCGGGGGGGGCCGAGACCCAGTACTTC. Residues: CASSVDSAGGAETQYF. J is TRBJ2-5 and V is TRBV9; 9 positions match TRBD2. Trimming removed 0 bases from V and 5 bases from J; junction bases left unmatched: 8. The V gene's germline CDR1 is SGDLS and CDR2 YYNGEE. The CDR3 is 16 amino acids. Based on the CDR3 plus reference TRBV9 and TRBJ2-5, the full variable domain is DSGVTQTPKHLITATGQRVTLRCSPRSGDLSVYWYQQSLDQGLQFLIQYYNGEERAKGNILERFSAQQFPDLHSELNLSSLELGDSALYFCASSVDSAGGAETQYFGPGTRLLVL.

V and J are TRBV11-2 and TRBJ2-6, with 11 positions matching TRBD1. The ends lost 6 bases at V and 0 bases at J; junction bases unmatched: 4. This CDR3 is built from 17 residues. CDR1 is SGHAT, CDR2 FQNNGV, per germline. CDR3 sequence: CASRPGQGGSGANVLTF. The CDR3 nucleotides read TGTGCCAGCAGACCGGGACAGGGGGGCTCTGGGGCCAACGTCCTGACTTTC.

The chain combines TRBV5-4 with TRBJ2-2; 10 bases align to TRBD2. Germline values: CDR1 SGHNT, CDR2 YYREEE (reference sequence). This CDR3 is built from 14 residues. Unmatched junction bases numbered 0, after V lost 2 bases and J lost 5 bases. CDR3 nucleotides: TGTGCCAGCAGCTTACTAGCGGGGACCGGGGAGCTGTTTTTT. It yields the protein CASSLLAGTGELFF. Full variable domain (remainder filled in from reference TRBV5-4 and TRBJ2-2): ETGVTQSPTHLIKTRGQQVTLRCSSQSGHNTVSWYQQALGQGPQFIFQYYREEENGRGNFPPRFSGLQFPNYSSELNVNALELDDSALYLCASSLLAGTGELFFGEGSRLTVL.

The V gene is TRBV7-9, the J gene TRBJ1-5; 7 bases map to TRBD1. This CDR3 has 15 amino acids. Germline V gives CDR1 SEHNR, CDR2 FQNEAQ (reference sequence). V was clipped by 5 bases and J by 6 bases; unmatched bases: 10. The CDR3 here is CASSGIQGEVQPQHF. The CDR3 DNA sequence: TGTGCCAGCAGCGGGATCCAGGGGGAGGTTCAGCCCCAGCATTTT.

This clone was counted a single time. The J gene is TRBJ2-3, the V gene TRBV9, with 7 positions matching TRBD2. The CDR3 sequence is 15 residues long. Germline V gene lookup returns CDR1 SGDLS and CDR2 YYNGEE. After removal of 1 base from V and 6 bases from J, the junction contained 8 bases not matched to a gene. The CDR3 loop is CASSVRSGGGDTQYF. The CDR3 nucleotides are TGTGCCAGCAGCGTAAGGTCGGGGGGTGGGGATACGCAGTATTTT.

The chain joins TRBV6-5 to TRBJ1-3; D unclear. The CDR3 is made up of 15 amino acids. The germline CDR1 and CDR2 sequences are MNHEY and SVGAGI. The V gene lost 2 bases and the J gene lost 1 base, with 9 bases spanning the gap. The CDR3 reads CASSYLPGSGNTIYF. The CDR3 DNA is TGTGCCAGCAGTTACCTCCCAGGTTCTGGAAACACCATATATTTT.

This chain connects TRBV29-1 to TRBJ2-5, with TRBD1 matching over 7 bases. CDR3 size: 12 residues. The V gene's germline CDR1 is SQVTM and CDR2 ANQGSEA. After removal of 6 bases from V and 2 bases from J, the junction contained 3 bases not matched to a gene. Here the CDR3 reads CSVRTGQETQYF. The DNA of the CDR3 is TGCAGCGTCCGGACAGGTCAAGAGACCCAGTACTTC.

CDR3: CASRRVTGRWETQYF. CDR3 DNA sequence: TGTGCCAGCAGGAGGGTGACAGGGAGGTGGGAGACCCAGTACTTC. The V call is TRBV2, the J call TRBJ2-5, with a weak D call TRBD1 (7 bases). CDR1 and CDR2 from the germline V gene are SNHLY and FYNNEI. This CDR3 contains 15 residues. The germline V and J ends were trimmed by 6 bases and 5 bases, with 19 bases remaining between them.

The V and J genes are TRBV30 and TRBJ2-3; 8 positions match TRBD2. The CDR3 consists of 12 residues. Germline loops: CDR1 GTSNPN, CDR2 SVGIG (reference sequence). Germline trimming cut 3 bases from V and 8 bases from J; bases unmatched to any gene: 4. CDR3 sequence (DNA): TGTGCCTGGAGCCCGGGAGGGGGTACGCAGTATTTT. Amino acids: CAWSPGGGTQYF.

This clone was seen only once. V usage is TRBV30 and J usage is TRBJ2-3; the match to TRBD2 covers 10 bases. The CDR3 contains 15 residues. With 4 bases clipped from V and 2 bases from J, the junction kept 6 bases outside the gene matches. Germline V gene lookup returns CDR1 GTSNPN and CDR2 SVGIG (reference sequence). CDR3 loop: CAWNRLAGLTDTQYF. The DNA for the CDR3 is TGTGCCTGGAATCGACTAGCGGGTCTCACAGATACGCAGTATTTT.